The entry below gives a single TCR beta chain sequence along with its context. Germline CDR1 is SGHTA and CDR2 is FQGNSA. The CDR3 length is 14 residues. Trimming removed 7 bases from V and 0 bases from J, with 12 bases in between. This entry is derived from a study of technical replicates of blood from a handful of donors. Libraries were prepared by immunoSEQ multiplex PCR; TCRdb keeps only in-frame clonotypes and omits some of them. The sample shows about 62,000 clones, roughly 91% of them seen only once. The genes are TRBV7-2 and TRBJ1-1; D is ambiguous. The material sequenced was PBMCs. This receptor was taken from a human donor in good health. Some clones in this sample may be carry-over from other donors' samples. CDR3 sequence reads: CASTLIEMNTEAFF. The CDR3 bases are TGTGCCAGCACCCTCATTGAGATGAACACTGAAGCTTTCTTT.